This paragraph covers one T cell receptor (beta chain) sequence. Its antigen is unidentified. Germline V gene sequence: CDR1 SGHVS, CDR2 FNYEAQ. Trimming removed 1 base at V and 4 bases at J, with 12 bases between. This CDR3 contains 15 residues. These data originate in a study of cytomegalovirus exposure and HLA in healthy donors. Findings and caveats of the study: What a later analysis reportedly showed was that an Asian-associated ancestry cluster had fewer N-insertions than the approximately 700-donor mean.

Use of 60 Vbeta and 13 Jbeta primers characterized the PCR. Measured with immunoSEQ multiplex PCR; TCRdb has only the in-frame clones, and not every one. The sample has over 70,000 clones, approximately 77% seen once. The sequencing input was PBMCs. This clonotype originated in a man aged 25 to 40 in good health and CMV-seronegative. The rearrangement links TRBV7-6 to TRBJ2-3; D possibly corresponds to TRBD2 (5 bases). The CDR3 sequence is CASSLVGGRADTQYF. The CDR3 DNA reads as TGTGCCAGCAGCTTAGTTGGCGGGCGGGCAGATACGCAGTATTTT.